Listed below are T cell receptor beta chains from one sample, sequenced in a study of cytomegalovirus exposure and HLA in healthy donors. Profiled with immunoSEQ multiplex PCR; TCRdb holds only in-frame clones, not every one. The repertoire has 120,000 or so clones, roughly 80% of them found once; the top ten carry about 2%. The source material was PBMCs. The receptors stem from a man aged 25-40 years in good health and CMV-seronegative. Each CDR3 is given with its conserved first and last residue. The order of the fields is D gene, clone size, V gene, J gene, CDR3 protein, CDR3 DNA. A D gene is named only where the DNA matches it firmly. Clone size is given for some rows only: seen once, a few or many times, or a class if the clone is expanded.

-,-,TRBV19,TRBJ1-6,CASSPPSGNSPLHF,TGTGCCAGTAGTCCCCCCTCAGGGAATTCACCCCTCCACTTT
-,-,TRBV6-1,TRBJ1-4,CASSEGGGPLNFEKLFF,TGTGCCAGCAGTGAGGGGGGGGGTCCCCTTAATTTTGAAAAACTGTTTTTT
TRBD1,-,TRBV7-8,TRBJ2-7,CATTPGTGRYEQYF,TGTGCCACCACTCCCGGGACAGGGCGCTACGAGCAGTACTTC
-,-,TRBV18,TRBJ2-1,CASSPGAEQFF,TGTGCCAGCTCACCAGGAGCTGAGCAGTTCTTC
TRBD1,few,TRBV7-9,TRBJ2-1,CASSRQGAAYNEQFF,TGTGCCAGCAGCCGACAGGGGGCGGCCTACAATGAGCAGTTCTTC
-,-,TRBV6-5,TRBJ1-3,CASSQGHSGNTIYF,TGTGCCAGCAGTCAGGGGCACTCTGGAAACACCATATATTTT
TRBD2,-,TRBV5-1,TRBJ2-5,CASSGGERGPQETQYF,TGCGCCAGCAGCGGGGGAGAGCGGGGGCCCCAAGAGACCCAGTACTTC
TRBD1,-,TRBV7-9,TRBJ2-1,CASSFDRGNYNEQFF,TGTGCCAGCAGCTTTGACAGGGGCAACTACAATGAGCAGTTCTTC
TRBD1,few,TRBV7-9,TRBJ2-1,CASSSPDRGSAEQFF,TGTGCCAGCAGCTCACCGGACAGGGGTAGTGCTGAGCAGTTCTTC
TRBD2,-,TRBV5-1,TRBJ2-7,CASSKGLAFYEQYF,TGCGCCAGCAGCAAGGGACTAGCGTTCTACGAGCAGTACTTC
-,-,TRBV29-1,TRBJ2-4,CSVGTRNIQYF,TGCAGCGTTGGGACTCGGAACATTCAGTACTTC
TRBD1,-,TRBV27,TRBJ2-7,CASSRWGTGLYEQYF,TGTGCCAGCAGCCGCTGGGGGACAGGGCTCTACGAGCAGTACTTC
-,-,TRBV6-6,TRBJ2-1,CASERPSSYNEQFF,TGTGCCAGCGAAAGGCCTAGCTCCTACAATGAGCAGTTCTTC
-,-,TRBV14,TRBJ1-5,CASSPARGRRIDQPQHF,TGTGCCAGCAGCCCGGCACGCGGGAGGAGGATCGATCAGCCCCAGCATTTT
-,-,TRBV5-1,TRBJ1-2,CASSGGDYGYTF,TGCGCCAGCAGCGGGGGGGACTATGGCTACACCTTC
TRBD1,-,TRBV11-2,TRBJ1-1,CASSLWGTGNTEAFF,TGTGCCAGCAGCTTGTGGGGGACAGGGAACACTGAAGCTTTCTTT
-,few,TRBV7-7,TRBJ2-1,CASSLEIGDNEQFF,TGTGCCAGCAGCTTAGAGATAGGGGACAATGAGCAGTTCTTC
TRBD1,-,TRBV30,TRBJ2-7,CAWSTGQGLYEQYF,TGTGCCTGGAGTACGGGACAGGGTCTCTACGAGCAGTACTTC
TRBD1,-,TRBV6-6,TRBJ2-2,CASATGGRPGELFF,TGTGCCAGCGCAACAGGGGGCCGTCCCGGGGAGCTGTTTTTT
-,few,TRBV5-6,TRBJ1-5,CASSLAGEWGNQPQHF,TGTGCCAGCAGCTTGGCCGGGGAGTGGGGCAATCAGCCCCAGCATTTT
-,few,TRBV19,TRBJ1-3,CASSESVRLGETIYF,TGTGCCAGTAGTGAAAGCGTACGTCTTGGAGAGACCATATATTTT
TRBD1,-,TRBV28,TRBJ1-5,CASSLPAQGGGNQPQHF,TGTGCCAGCAGTTTACCGGCCCAGGGGGGAGGCAATCAGCCCCAGCATTTT
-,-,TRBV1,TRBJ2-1,CTSSQDQERGTVPYNEQFF,TGCACCAGCAGCCAAGATCAGGAGCGGGGGACTGTTCCCTACAATGAGCAGTTCTTC
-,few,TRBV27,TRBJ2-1,CASSLRWGQGRINEQFF,TGTGCCAGCAGTTTAAGGTGGGGGCAGGGCCGGATCAATGAGCAGTTCTTC
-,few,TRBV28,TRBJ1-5,CASSLGRGSQPQHF,TGTGCCAGCAGTTTAGGGAGGGGTAGTCAGCCCCAGCATTTT
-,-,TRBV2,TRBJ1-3,CASTTVDRGNTIYF,TGTGCCAGCACAACAGTCGACAGGGGAAACACCATATATTTT
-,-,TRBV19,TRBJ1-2,CASSQASYGYTF,TGTGCCAGTAGTCAAGCGTCGTATGGCTACACCTTC
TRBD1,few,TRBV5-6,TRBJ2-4,CASSFSRGQEKAKNIQYF,TGTGCCAGCAGCTTCTCCCGAGGACAGGAGAAAGCCAAAAACATTCAGTACTTC
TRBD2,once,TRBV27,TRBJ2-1,CASSYSGGGYNEQFF,TGTGCCAGCAGCTACAGCGGGGGAGGATACAATGAGCAGTTCTTC
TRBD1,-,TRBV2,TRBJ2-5,CASSEALAGTGQETQYF,TGTGCCAGCAGTGAAGCGTTGGCCGGGACAGGGCAAGAGACCCAGTACTTC
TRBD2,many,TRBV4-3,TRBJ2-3,CASSQDLAGGPDTQYF,TGCGCCAGCAGCCAAGATCTAGCGGGGGGGCCAGATACGCAGTATTTT
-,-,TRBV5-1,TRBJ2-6,CASSPKSGANGLTF,TGCGCCAGCAGCCCAAAGTCTGGGGCCAACGGCCTGACTTTC
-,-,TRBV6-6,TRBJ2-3,CASSLRGGSVDTQYF,TGTGCCAGCAGCCTAAGGGGGGGTAGCGTAGATACGCAGTATTTT
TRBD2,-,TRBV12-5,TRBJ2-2,CASGLVRPASGTPGELFF,TGTGCTAGTGGTTTGGTACGGCCAGCTAGCGGGACCCCCGGGGAGCTGTTTTTT
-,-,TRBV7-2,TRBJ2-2,CASSLGPANTGELFF,TGTGCCAGCAGCTTAGGGCCCGCGAACACCGGGGAGCTGTTTTTT
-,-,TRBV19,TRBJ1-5,CASSPDSGREQPQHF,TGTGCCAGTAGTCCCGATTCAGGACGGGAACAGCCCCAGCATTTT
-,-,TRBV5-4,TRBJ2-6,CASNPRGDPSSGANVLTF,TGTGCCAGCAACCCACGCGGGGACCCATCTTCTGGGGCCAACGTCCTGACTTTC
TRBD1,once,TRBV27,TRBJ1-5,CASRGGTDNQPQHF,TGTGCCAGCAGGGGCGGGACAGACAATCAGCCCCAGCATTTT
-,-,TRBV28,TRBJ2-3,CASSLRGDTQYF,TGTGCCAGCAGTTTAAGAGGAGATACGCAGTATTTT
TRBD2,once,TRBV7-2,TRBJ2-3,CASSFSGGAGTDTQYF,TGTGCCAGCAGCTTTAGCGGGGGGGCCGGCACAGATACGCAGTATTTT
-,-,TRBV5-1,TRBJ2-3,CASSLMGHTDTQYF,TGCGCCAGCAGCTTGATGGGCCACACAGATACGCAGTATTTT